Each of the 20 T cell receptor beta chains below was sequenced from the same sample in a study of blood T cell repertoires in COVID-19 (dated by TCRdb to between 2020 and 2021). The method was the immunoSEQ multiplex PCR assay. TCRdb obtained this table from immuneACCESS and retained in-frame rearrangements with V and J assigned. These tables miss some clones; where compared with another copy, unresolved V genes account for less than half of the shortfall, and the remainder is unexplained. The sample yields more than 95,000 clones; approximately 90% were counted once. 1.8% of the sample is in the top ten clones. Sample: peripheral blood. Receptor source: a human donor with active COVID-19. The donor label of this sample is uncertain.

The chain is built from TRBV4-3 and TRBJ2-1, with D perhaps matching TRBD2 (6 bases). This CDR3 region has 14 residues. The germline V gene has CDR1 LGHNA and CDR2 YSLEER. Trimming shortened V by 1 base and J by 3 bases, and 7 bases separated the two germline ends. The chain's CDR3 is CASSQVGGYNEQFF. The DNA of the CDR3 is TGCGCCAGCAGCCAAGTCGGGGGCTACAATGAGCAGTTCTTC.

The CDR3 sequence is CASRDRASYEQYF. CDR3 sequence (DNA): TGTGCCAGCAGGGACAGGGCCTCCTACGAGCAGTACTTC. The chain joins TRBV19 to TRBJ2-7; 9 nucleotides agree with TRBD1. The CDR3 length is 13 residues. With V trimmed by 9 bases and J by 0 bases, 3 bases remained unmatched. The germline CDR1 and CDR2 sequences are LNHDA and SQIVND (reference sequence).

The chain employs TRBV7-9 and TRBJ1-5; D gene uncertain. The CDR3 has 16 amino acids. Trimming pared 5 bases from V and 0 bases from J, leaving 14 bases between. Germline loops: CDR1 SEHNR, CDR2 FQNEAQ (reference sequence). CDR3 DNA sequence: TGTGCCAGCAGCGGAACGTCGGGTTATAGCAATCAGCCCCAGCATTTT. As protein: CASSGTSGYSNQPQHF.

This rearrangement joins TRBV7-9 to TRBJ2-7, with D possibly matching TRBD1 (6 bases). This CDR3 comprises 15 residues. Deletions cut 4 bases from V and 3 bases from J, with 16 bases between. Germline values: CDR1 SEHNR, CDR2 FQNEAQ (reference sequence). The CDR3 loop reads CASSSLGQSFYEQYF. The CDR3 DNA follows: TGTGCCAGCAGCTCCTTGGGACAATCGTTCTACGAGCAGTACTTC.

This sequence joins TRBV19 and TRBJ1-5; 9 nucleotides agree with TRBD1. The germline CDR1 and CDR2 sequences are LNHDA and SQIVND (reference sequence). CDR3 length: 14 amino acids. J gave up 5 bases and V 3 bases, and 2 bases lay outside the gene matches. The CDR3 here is CASSIDRGDQPQHF. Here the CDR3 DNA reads TGTGCCAGTAGTATTGACAGGGGGGATCAGCCCCAGCATTTT.

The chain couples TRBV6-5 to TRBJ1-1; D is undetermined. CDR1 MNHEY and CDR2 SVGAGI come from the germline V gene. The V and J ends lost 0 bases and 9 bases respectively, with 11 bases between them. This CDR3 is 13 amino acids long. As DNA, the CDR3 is TGTGCCAGCAGTTACTCGCGCCAGGAAAAAGCTTTCTTT. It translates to CASSYSRQEKAFF.

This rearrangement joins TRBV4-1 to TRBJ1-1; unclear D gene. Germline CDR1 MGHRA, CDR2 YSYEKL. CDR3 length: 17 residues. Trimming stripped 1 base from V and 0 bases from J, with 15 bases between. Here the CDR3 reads CASSQVNRRVMNTEAFF. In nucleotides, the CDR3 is TGCGCCAGCAGCCAAGTAAACCGCCGGGTAATGAACACTGAAGCTTTCTTT.

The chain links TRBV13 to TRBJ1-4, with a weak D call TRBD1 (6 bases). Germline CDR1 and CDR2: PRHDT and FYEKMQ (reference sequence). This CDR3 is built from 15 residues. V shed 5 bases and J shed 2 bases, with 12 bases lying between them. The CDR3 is CASSIQGFTNEKLFF. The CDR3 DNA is TGTGCCAGCAGCATCCAGGGGTTTACTAATGAAAAACTGTTTTTT.

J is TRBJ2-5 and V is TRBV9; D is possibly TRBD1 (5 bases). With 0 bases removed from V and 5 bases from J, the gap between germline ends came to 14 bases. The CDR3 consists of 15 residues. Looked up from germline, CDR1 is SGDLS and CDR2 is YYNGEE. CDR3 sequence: CASSVGTYQKETQYF. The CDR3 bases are TGTGCCAGCAGCGTAGGGACATACCAGAAGGAGACCCAGTACTTC.

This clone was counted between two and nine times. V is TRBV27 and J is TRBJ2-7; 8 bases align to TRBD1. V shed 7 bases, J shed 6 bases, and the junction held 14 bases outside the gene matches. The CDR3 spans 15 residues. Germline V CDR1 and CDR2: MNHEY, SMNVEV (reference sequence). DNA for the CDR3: TGTGCCAGCAAACTCTCGAGGGCAGGGGGCGCCGAGCAGTACTTC. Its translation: CASKLSRAGGAEQYF.

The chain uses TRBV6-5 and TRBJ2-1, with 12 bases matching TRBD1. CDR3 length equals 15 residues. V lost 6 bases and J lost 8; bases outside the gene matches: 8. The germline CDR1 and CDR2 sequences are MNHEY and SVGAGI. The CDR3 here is CASRTPGQGAYEQFF. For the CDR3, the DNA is TGTGCCAGCAGGACTCCGGGACAGGGGGCCTATGAGCAGTTCTTC.

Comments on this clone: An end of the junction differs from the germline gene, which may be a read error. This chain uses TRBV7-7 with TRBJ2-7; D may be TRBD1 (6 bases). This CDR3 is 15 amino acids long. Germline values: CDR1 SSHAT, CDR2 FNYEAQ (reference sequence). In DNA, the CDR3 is TGTGCTAGCAGCCCCACAACGCAGGGGTCCGGCGAGCAGTACTTC. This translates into CASSPTTQGSGEQYF. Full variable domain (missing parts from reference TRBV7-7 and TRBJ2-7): GAGVSQSPRYKVTKRGQDVTLRCDPISSHATLYWYQQALGQGPEFLTYFNYEAQPDKSGLPSDRFSAERPEGSISTLTIQRTEQRDSAMYRCASSPTTQGSGEQYFGPGTRLTVT.

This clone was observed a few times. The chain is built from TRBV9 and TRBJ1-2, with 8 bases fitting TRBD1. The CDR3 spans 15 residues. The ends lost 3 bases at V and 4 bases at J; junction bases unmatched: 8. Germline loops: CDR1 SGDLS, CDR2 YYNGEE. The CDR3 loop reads CASSGPRGQIYGYTF. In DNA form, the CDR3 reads TGTGCCAGCAGCGGGCCCAGGGGGCAGATCTATGGCTACACCTTC.

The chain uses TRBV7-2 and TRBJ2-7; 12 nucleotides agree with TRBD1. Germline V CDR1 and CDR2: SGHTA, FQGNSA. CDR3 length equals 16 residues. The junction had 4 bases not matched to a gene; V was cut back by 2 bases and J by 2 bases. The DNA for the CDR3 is TGTGCCAGCAGCTTATGCCGGGACAGGGGGCCCTACGAGCAGTACTTC. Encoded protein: CASSLCRDRGPYEQYF.

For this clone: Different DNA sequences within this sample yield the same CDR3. The CDR3 nucleotides read TGCGCCAGCAGCCTGGCGGGCACAGATACGCAGTATTTT. Translation gives CASSLAGTDTQYF. The V call is TRBV5-1, the J call TRBJ2-3; D is unclear. The CDR3 loop spans 13 amino acids. Germline V CDR1 and CDR2: SGHRS, YFSETQ. Trimming left V 4 bases short and J 1 base short, with 7 bases between.

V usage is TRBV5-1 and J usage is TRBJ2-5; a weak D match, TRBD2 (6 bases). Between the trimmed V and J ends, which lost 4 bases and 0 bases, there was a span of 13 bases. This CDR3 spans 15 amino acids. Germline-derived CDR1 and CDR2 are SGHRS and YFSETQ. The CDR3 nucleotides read TGCGCCAGCAGCCCTCGACCGGGAGACCAAGAGACCCAGTACTTC. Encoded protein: CASSPRPGDQETQYF.

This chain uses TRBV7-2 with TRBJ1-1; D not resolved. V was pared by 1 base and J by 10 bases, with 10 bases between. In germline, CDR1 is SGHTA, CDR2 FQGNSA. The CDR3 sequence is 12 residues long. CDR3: CASSLDTRGAFF. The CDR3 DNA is TGTGCCAGCAGCTTAGACACCCGGGGAGCTTTCTTT.

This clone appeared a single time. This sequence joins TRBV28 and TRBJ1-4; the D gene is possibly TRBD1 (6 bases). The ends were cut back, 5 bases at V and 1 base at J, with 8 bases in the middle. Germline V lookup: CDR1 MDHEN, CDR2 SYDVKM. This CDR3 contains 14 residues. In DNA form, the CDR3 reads TGTGCCAGCAGTGGGACACGAACTAATGAAAAACTGTTTTTT. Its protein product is CASSGTRTNEKLFF.

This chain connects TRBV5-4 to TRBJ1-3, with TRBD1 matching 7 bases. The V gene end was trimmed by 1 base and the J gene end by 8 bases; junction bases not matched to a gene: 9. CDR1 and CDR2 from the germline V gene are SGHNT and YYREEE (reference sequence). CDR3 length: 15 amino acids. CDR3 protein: CASSLYETGRDTIYF. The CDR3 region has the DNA TGTGCCAGCAGCTTGTACGAGACAGGGAGAGACACCATATATTTT.

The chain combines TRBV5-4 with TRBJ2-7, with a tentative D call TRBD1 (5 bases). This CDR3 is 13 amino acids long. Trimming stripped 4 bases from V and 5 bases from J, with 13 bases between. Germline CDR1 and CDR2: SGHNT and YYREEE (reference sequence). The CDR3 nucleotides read TGTGCCAGCAGCGGCGCCAGGGTGCACGAGCAGTACTTC. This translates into CASSGARVHEQYF.